The 30 T cell receptor beta chains below were found in one sample sequenced in a study of blood T cells in healthy people across ages. PCR was performed a second time for roughly 7 to 12 cycles using a sample-barcoded 5' primer and a J-beta primer mix. TCRdb re-analysed the 5' RACE reads in MiXCR, keeping a single row per CDR3 protein. The sample lists 700,000 to 800,000 distinct CDR3 sequences; roughly two fifths were seen once. Sequencing was carried out using blood. The source is a woman aged 55-69 years in good health.

In its sample, this clonotype was seen a few times. The genes are TRBV6-6 and TRBJ1-5, with 7 bases matching TRBD1. This CDR3 is built from 13 residues. The V segment lost 7 bases and the J segment 4 bases; nucleotides outside the gene matches: 4. Looked up from germline, CDR1 is MNHNY and CDR2 is SVGAGI (reference sequence). The CDR3 DNA reads TGTGCCAGCACCAGGGGGGAGAATCAGCCCCAGCATTTT. As protein: CASTRGENQPQHF.

The table lists this clonotype with many counts. V gene TRBV4-3 combines with J gene TRBJ2-7; 9 bases align to TRBD2. Trimming removed 1 base from V and 0 bases from J; junction bases left unmatched: 4. Germline V gene lookup returns CDR1 LGHNA and CDR2 YSLEER. This CDR3 has 16 residues. In DNA form, the CDR3 reads TGCGCCAGCAGCCAAGCTCTAGCGGGGAGCTCCTACGAGCAGTACTTC. Protein: CASSQALAGSSYEQYF.

The chain has TRBV12-3 or TRBV12-4 and TRBJ2-3, with D hard to call. Deletions cut 0 bases from V and 11 bases from J, with 12 bases between. CDR3 length: 13 amino acids. CDR3 bases: TGTGCCAGCAGTTTAGCGCCGGTAGGCGGGCAGTATTTT. It is translated as CASSLAPVGGQYF.

The chain couples TRBV6-1 to TRBJ2-7; tentative D call: TRBD1 (5 bases). CDR3 length equals 18 residues. V was cut by 2 bases and J by 0 bases, with 20 bases left in between. Germline values: CDR1 MNHNS, CDR2 SASEGT. As DNA, the CDR3 is TGTGCCAGCAGTGAATACCCTGGGCGACAGACGAGCTCCTACGAGCAGTACTTC. Its translation: CASSEYPGRQTSSYEQYF.

The chain uses TRBV14 and TRBJ1-6; possible D gene TRBD1, 5 bases. The germline V gene encodes CDR1 SGHDN and CDR2 FVKESK. Deletions cut 0 bases from V and 4 bases from J, with 10 bases between. The CDR3 contains 16 residues. CDR3 DNA sequence: TGTGCCAGCAGCCAAGAGTCAGGGATGTATAATTCACCCCTCCACTTT. This gives the protein CASSQESGMYNSPLHF.

Details on this clonotype: An end of the junction does not agree with germline; a read error may underlie this. The V and J genes are TRBV20-1 and TRBJ2-1; D may correspond to TRBD1 or TRBD2 (5 bases each). Germline V gives CDR1 DFQATT, CDR2 SNEGSKA (reference sequence). This CDR3 contains 14 residues. CDR3 region: CSALRESSYKEQFF. CDR3 nucleotides: TGCAGTGCTCTCAGGGAGAGCTCCTACAAGGAGCAGTTCTTC.

Many counts were recorded for this clonotype. The chain's CDR3 is CASSEASGLSYNEQFF. The CDR3 DNA sequence: TGTGCCAGCAGTGAAGCGTCCGGTCTCTCCTACAATGAGCAGTTCTTC. The chain joins TRBV6-1 to TRBJ2-1; D unresolved. The CDR3 runs to 16 residues. Germline V gene sequence: CDR1 MNHNS, CDR2 SASEGT. V was trimmed by 0 bases and J by 0 bases, leaving 9 bases between them.

This chain joins TRBV5-1 and TRBJ2-2; D may be TRBD1 or TRBD2 (6 bases each). Between the trimmed V and J ends, which lost 0 bases and 4 bases, there was a span of 10 bases. This CDR3 comprises 15 residues. Germline V gene data show CDR1 as SGHRS and CDR2 as YFSETQ. CDR3 in DNA: TGCGCCAGCAGCTTGGAAAGGGGGGTCACCGGGGAGCTGTTTTTT. Residues: CASSLERGVTGELFF.

This clonotype was picked up a small number of times. The genes are TRBV7-2 and TRBJ2-3; 14 positions match TRBD2. The V gene end was trimmed by 6 bases and the J gene end by 3 bases; junction bases not matched to a gene: 5. The germline CDR1 and CDR2 sequences are SGHTA and FQGNSA. The CDR3 contains 16 residues. In nucleotides, the CDR3 is TGTGCCAGCAGAAGACTAGCGGGAGGGGTTACAGATACGCAGTATTTT. Translating gives CASRRLAGGVTDTQYF. Drawing the rest from reference TRBV7-2 and TRBJ2-3, the complete variable domain is GAGVSQSPSNKVTEKGKDVELRCDPISGHTALYWYRQSLGQGLEFLIYFQGNSAPDKSGLPSDRFSAERTGGSVSTLTIQRTQQEDSAVYLCASRRLAGGVTDTQYFGPGTRLTVL.

A single count supports this clonotype. The rearrangement uses TRBV7-9 and TRBJ2-7; 7 bases fit TRBD2. This CDR3 is built from 14 residues. V lost 8 bases to trimming and J lost 2 bases; unmatched junction nucleotides: 9. Germline lookup yields CDR1 SEHNR and CDR2 FQNEAQ (reference sequence). CDR3 amino acids: CASRAAGVPYEQYF. Here the CDR3 DNA reads TGTGCCAGCCGCGCGGCGGGAGTCCCCTACGAGCAGTACTTC.

The chain employs TRBV2 and TRBJ1-5; D unclear. There are 13 residues in the CDR3. CDR1 SNHLY and CDR2 FYNNEI come from the germline V gene. The ends were cut back, 4 bases at V and 4 bases at J, with 8 bases in the middle. CDR3 loop: CASSAGLNQPQHF. The CDR3 region has the DNA TGTGCCAGCAGTGCTGGGTTAAATCAGCCCCAGCATTTT.

This chain uses TRBV6-1 with TRBJ2-1; 9 bases map to TRBD1. This CDR3 contains 15 residues. The ends lost 11 bases at V and 3 bases at J; junction bases unmatched: 11. Germline V gene sequence: CDR1 MNHNS, CDR2 SASEGT. CDR3 coding DNA: TGTGCCGGGACCCGGACAGGGGCTATCTACAATGAGCAGTTCTTC. Residues: CAGTRTGAIYNEQFF.

In the case of this clonotype: This sequence may be a read error, since a much larger clone differs from it by one base. This chain links TRBV20-1 with TRBJ2-7, with 13 bases matching TRBD2. V lost 4 bases, J lost 7 bases, and 7 bases stayed unmatched. The CDR3 extends over 14 amino acids. Germline V lookup: CDR1 DFQATT, CDR2 SNEGSKA (reference sequence). The CDR3 region is CSAKLAGGDAEQYF. CDR3 DNA: TGCAGTGCTAAACTAGCGGGAGGGGACGCTGAGCAGTACTTC.

A few counts support this clonotype. This chain links TRBV7-2 with TRBJ1-6; D is unresolved. V lost 1 base, J lost 9 bases, and 4 bases lay in between. CDR1 and CDR2 from the germline V gene are SGHTA and FQGNSA. The CDR3 length is 12 residues. The CDR3: CASSLEISPLHF. CDR3 sequence (DNA): TGTGCCAGCAGCTTAGAGATTTCACCCCTCCACTTT.

This clonotype was counted many times. The chain links TRBV5-1 to TRBJ1-2; D is uncertain. V was cut by 2 bases and J by 4 bases, with 15 bases left in between. Germline V CDR1 and CDR2: SGHRS, YFSETQ. This CDR3 has 15 residues. The CDR3 loop is CASSLTGPGSYGYTF. DNA of the CDR3: TGCGCCAGCAGCTTAACCGGACCCGGGAGCTATGGCTACACCTTC.

The V call is TRBV10-2, the J call TRBJ2-7; 8 nucleotides align to TRBD1. The length of the CDR3 is 16 residues. Germline loops: CDR1 WSHSY, CDR2 SAAADI. J lost 3 bases, V lost 0 bases, and 7 bases had no gene match. CDR3 sequence (DNA): TGCGCCAGCAGTGAGTCAACACAGGGGGTGGACTACGAGCAGTACTTC. This translates into CASSESTQGVDYEQYF.

This clonotype was seen more than once but under ten times. This sequence joins TRBV7-9 and TRBJ1-6; 9 nucleotides line up with TRBD1. The V and J ends lost 0 bases and 10 bases, in that order; junction bases with no gene match: 7. This CDR3 is built from 16 residues. Germline V gene data show CDR1 as SEHNR and CDR2 as FQNEAQ (reference sequence). CDR3 residues: CASSLADRGFRSPLHF. CDR3 DNA sequence: TGTGCCAGCAGCTTAGCGGACAGGGGTTTTCGGTCACCCCTCCACTTT.

The gene calls are TRBV20-1 and TRBJ1-2; D is unresolved. Germline loops: CDR1 DFQATT, CDR2 SNEGSKA (reference sequence). Trimming took 3 bases from V and 3 from J, leaving 20 bases between them. The CDR3 length is 16 residues. In DNA, the CDR3 is TGCAGTGCTAGTTTAGAAGGCGGAACAATCTACTATGGCTACACCTTC. It yields the protein CSASLEGGTIYYGYTF.

This clonotype was counted only a few times. V usage is TRBV29-1 and J usage is TRBJ2-3, with D possibly matching TRBD2 (6 bases). There are 14 residues in the CDR3. Trimming pared 6 bases from V and 1 base from J, leaving 14 bases between. In germline, CDR1 is SQVTM, CDR2 ANQGSEA. The CDR3: CSVPWGGGTDTQYF. CDR3 DNA sequence: TGCAGCGTCCCTTGGGGCGGGGGCACAGATACGCAGTATTTT.

The chain has TRBV10-2 and TRBJ2-7; D is perhaps TRBD1 (6 bases). Trimming removed 8 bases from V and 2 bases from J, with 16 bases in between. Germline V lookup: CDR1 WSHSY, CDR2 SAAADI. This CDR3 has 14 amino acids. The chain's CDR3 is CASSPLQGTYEQYF. As DNA, the CDR3 is TGCGCCAGCTCCCCTCTACAGGGAACCTACGAGCAGTACTTC.

V gene TRBV5-1 combines with J gene TRBJ2-7; 9 positions agree with TRBD1. This CDR3 is built from 14 residues. V dropped 5 bases and J dropped 5; count of bases not matched to a gene: 8. Germline V gene data show CDR1 as SGHRS and CDR2 as YFSETQ. The CDR3 DNA reads as TGCGCCAGCAGACCACAGGGGGCGCAGGACGAGCAGTACTTC. This sequence encodes CASRPQGAQDEQYF.

The chain is built from TRBV3-1 and TRBJ2-7, with 8 bases identical to TRBD2. The trim removed 5 bases at V and 2 bases at J, leaving 11 bases unmatched. This CDR3 is built from 16 residues. CDR1 and CDR2 (germline): LGHDT, YNNKEL (reference sequence). The CDR3 protein is CASSSLTSGLTYEQYF. The CDR3 bases are TGTGCCAGCAGCTCACTTACTAGCGGCCTAACCTACGAGCAGTACTTC.

This chain uses TRBV7-6 with TRBJ2-4; 8 positions agree with TRBD2. Germline values: CDR1 SGHVS, CDR2 FNYEAQ. This CDR3 has 17 amino acids. Trimming removed 0 bases from V and 1 base from J; junction bases left unmatched: 5. CDR3 residues: CASSLARAGAAKNIQYF. CDR3 DNA: TGTGCCAGCAGCTTAGCGCGAGCGGGGGCTGCCAAAAACATTCAGTACTTC.

This clonotype was counted between two and nine times. The V and J genes are TRBV6-8 and TRBJ1-2, with D maybe TRBD1 (6 bases). The CDR3 runs to 14 residues. The germline V gene has CDR1 MNHGY and CDR2 SAAAGT. V lost 5 bases, J lost 6 bases, and 16 bases lay in between. The CDR3 region is CASSQGRGANGYTF. In DNA form, the CDR3 reads TGTGCCAGCAGTCAAGGACGGGGGGCGAATGGCTACACCTTC.

The chain combines TRBV25-1 with TRBJ1-6; TRBD1 is a possible D gene (5 bases). The CDR3 is 12 residues long. The germline V gene encodes CDR1 MGHDK and CDR2 SYGVNS. With 4 bases removed from V and 12 bases from J, the gap between germline ends came to 10 bases. This CDR3 is CASSVSRGPLHF. The CDR3 DNA follows: TGTGCCAGCAGTGTCAGTAGGGGACCCCTCCACTTT.

This clonotype was counted ten times or more. The genes are TRBV7-2 and TRBJ1-2, with D hard to call. This CDR3 has 12 residues. Trimming stripped 1 base from V and 4 bases from J, with 4 bases between. Germline loops: CDR1 SGHTA, CDR2 FQGNSA. The CDR3 sequence: CASSLDGYGYTF. As DNA, the CDR3 is TGTGCCAGCAGCTTAGACGGCTATGGCTACACCTTC.

This chain connects TRBV5-1 to TRBJ2-7; 7 bases agree with TRBD2. Germline CDR1 is SGHRS and CDR2 is YFSETQ. V lost 3 bases to trimming and J lost 3 bases; unmatched junction nucleotides: 15. The CDR3 runs 17 residues. The CDR3 region has the DNA TGCGCCAGCAGCTGGACTAGTGGTAGTCTTCGCTTCTACGAGCAGTACTTC. It specifies CASSWTSGSLRFYEQYF.

The sample holds one count of this clonotype. This chain links TRBV12-3 or TRBV12-4 with TRBJ2-1, with TRBD2 matching 8 bases. Trimming cost V 5 bases and J 5 bases; bases outside gene matches: 11. The CDR3 covers 16 residues. The CDR3 sequence is CASSGLVAGGNNEQFF. In DNA form, the CDR3 reads TGTGCCAGCAGTGGCCTTGTCGCGGGAGGAAACAATGAGCAGTTCTTC.

V and J are TRBV10-3 and TRBJ2-3, with D maybe TRBD1 (5 bases). This CDR3 spans 14 amino acids. The ends were cut back, 3 bases at V and 2 bases at J, with 9 bases in the middle. Germline V gene data show CDR1 as ENHRY and CDR2 as SYGVKD. The CDR3 loop reads CAISDRQNTDTQYF. The DNA of the CDR3 is TGTGCCATCAGTGACCGACAGAACACAGATACGCAGTATTTT.

The chain carries TRBV11-3 and TRBJ2-7; D is tentatively TRBD1 or TRBD2 (6 bases each). Trimming left V 5 bases short and J 5 bases short, with 16 bases between. The CDR3 is 14 residues long. CDR1 and CDR2 from the germline V gene are SGHNT and YENEEA. CDR3 protein: CASSKGGTKDEQYF. The CDR3 DNA reads as TGTGCCAGCAGCAAAGGGGGGACGAAGGACGAGCAGTACTTC.